This T cell receptor (beta chain) was captured in a study of lymphopenia after photon versus proton radiotherapy. Data came from immunoSEQ multiplex PCR; TCRdb stores just in-frame clones and leaves some out. The sample yields tens of thousands of clones, more than 75% seen once. CDR1 is MNHEY, CDR2 SMNVEV, per germline (reference sequence). The CDR3 is 15 amino acids. The V and J ends lost 6 bases and 0 bases, in that order; junction bases with no gene match: 6. Source: peripheral blood, taken from a patient treated with proton-based radiotherapy. This TCR was sampled from an older woman with cholangiocarcinoma. Some clones in this sample may be carry-over from other donors' samples. This chain links TRBV27 with TRBJ1-1, with 8 nucleotides matching TRBD1. The CDR3 DNA reads as TGTGCCAGCAGACAATTGACAGGGGTGAACACTGAAGCTTTCTTT. Amino acid sequence: CASRQLTGVNTEAFF.